A single TCR beta chain is shown here with its context. This clonotype appeared a single time. The antigen this receptor binds is unknown. No base quality values were provided; no much bigger clone lies one nucleotide off. One read represents weak support. Stable Graves' hyperthyroidism was defined as the absence of progression to ophthalmopathy over 18 months of follow-up. Hyperthyroidism patients were newly diagnosed, with disease duration under 2 months, and aged 18 to 65 years. Patients with uncontrolled infections, other autoimmune diseases, pregnancy or lactation were excluded. Diagnoses were based on clinical symptoms, serum thyroxine and TRAb, thyroid ultrasound and orbital computed tomography. PBMCs were isolated from 10 ml of fresh peripheral blood by Ficoll-Paque density gradient centrifugation. Total RNA was extracted using Trizol reagent, and RNA quality was assessed on an Agilent 2100 Bioanalyzer.

TCR beta CDR3 regions were amplified from RNA transcripts. The first round of RT-PCR for the TCR CDR3 was performed with the HTBI primer set and the Qiagen OneStep RT-PCR kit. The libraries were constructed in a second round of multiplex PCR and then size-selected and purified. Libraries were sequenced paired-end with 100 bp reads on an Illumina HiSeq2000. As for the authors' bioinformatics: SOAPnuke was used to process the raw data, removing reads that contained adapters or uncalled bases, had a mean Phred below 15, or lacked an exact match to the constant primer or identifier. COPE v1.2.5 was used to merge high-quality paired reads, and clonotypes were defined as unique nucleotide sequences. MiTCR v1.1 was used to align clonotypes to the IMGT TRBV, TRBD and TRBJ reference segments. Only V-J combinations with frequency above 0.0001, covering 99% to 99.2% of repertoires, were analysed. The TCS score was defined as F50 (clonal expansion) divided by E x V (chaos), with BLOSUM62-based TCRdist calculated between CDR3 peptides within each V-J. Welch's t-statistics and random forest reduced around 510 V-J features to 10 to 15, which were used in a naive Bayes classifier (R e1071). The public reads were quality trimmed at Q25 with fastp and then assembled into clones with MiXCR by TCRdb, keeping productive beta chains. Here each entry gathers all rows of one CDR3 protein and keeps the most common genes and DNA. The V and J calls and clone size come from TCRdb's table, not from the authors' own analysis. This sample comprises about 620,000 distinct CDR3 sequences, about 16% of them detected only once. The top ten hold about 3.8% of the sample.

This sample was taken from a study of T cells in Graves' hyperthyroidism and ophthalmopathy (dated by TCRdb to the late 2010s). Regarding the research as a whole: Peripheral blood was collected at initial diagnosis, before any treatment. TCR V-J signatures able to tell the groups apart were searched for in a discovery cohort of 100 or so patients, of whom more than 40 had Graves' ophthalmopathy and under 65 had stable Graves' hyperthyroidism. Whether ophthalmopathy could be predicted prospectively was tested in an independent validation cohort made up of approximately 19 hyperthyroidism patients plus 17 patients who later progressed to ophthalmopathy. The 95 to 100 discovery patients were randomly divided into training and test sets at a 7:3 ratio. Thyroid tissue and blood T-cell repertoires from six Graves' hyperthyroidism patients were also compared in the study. Once sampling was done, hyperthyroidism patients were given methimazole at a starting dose of 30 mg daily, whereas ophthalmopathy patients were given high-dose intravenous methylprednisolone. TCR Vbeta CDR3 sequencing of approximately 140 peripheral blood samples (43 ophthalmopathy, some 75 hyperthyroidism and some 17 progressor patients) is reported in the paper.

Overall study outcomes, separate from this receptor: In validation, the model predicted progression to ophthalmopathy with around 71% sensitivity and 72.22% specificity, a median of roughly seven months before onset. Most expanded thyroid clonotypes (frequency above 0.001) were also detected in blood, suggesting blood repertoires may reflect thyroid immune responses. Sample size was not statistically predetermined, and blinding of investigators to group allocation was not performed. Ophthalmopathy was separated from stable hyperthyroidism by a 13 V-J signature model, with over 85% sensitivity and approximately 81% specificity obtained in cross-validation and 80%/75% obtained in testing.

From its cysteine to its phenylalanine, the CDR3 spans 16 amino acids. Of the read, only the CDR3 DNA is kept; its 48 bases are in frame from base 1. After removal of 6 bases from V and 6 bases from J, the junction retains 13 bases not matched to a gene. As encoded in the germline V gene (reference sequence), CDR1 is LNHDA while CDR2 is SQIVND. Sample: blood. The TCR originated in a young woman with Graves' hyperthyroidism. The sequence is built from TRBV19 and TRBJ2-1; 8 bases in the junction line up with TRBD1. The CDR3: CASSDPGQESSNEQFF. The DNA sequence reads TGTGCCAGTAGCGATCCGGGACAGGAGTCTTCCAATGAGCAGTTCTTC.